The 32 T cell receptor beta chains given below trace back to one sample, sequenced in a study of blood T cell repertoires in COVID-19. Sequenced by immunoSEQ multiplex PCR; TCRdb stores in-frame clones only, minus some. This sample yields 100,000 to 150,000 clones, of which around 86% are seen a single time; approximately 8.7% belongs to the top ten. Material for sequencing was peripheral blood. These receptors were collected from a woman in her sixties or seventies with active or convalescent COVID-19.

Here the CDR3 DNA reads TGCAGCGTATGGTCGGGACAGGGCAACTATGGCTACACCTTC. Its translation is CSVWSGQGNYGYTF. The rearrangement links TRBV29-1 to TRBJ1-2, with TRBD1 identical over 9 bases. The junction had 7 bases not matched to a gene; V was cut back by 6 bases and J by 2 bases. Germline assignment: CDR1 SQVTM and CDR2 ANQGSEA. The CDR3 contains 14 residues.

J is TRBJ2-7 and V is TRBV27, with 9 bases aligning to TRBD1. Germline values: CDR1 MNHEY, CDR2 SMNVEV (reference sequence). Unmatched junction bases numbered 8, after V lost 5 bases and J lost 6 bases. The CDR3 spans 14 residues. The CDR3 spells CASSMRTGVGEQYV. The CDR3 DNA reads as TGTGCCAGCAGTATGCGGACAGGGGTGGGCGAGCAGTACGTC.

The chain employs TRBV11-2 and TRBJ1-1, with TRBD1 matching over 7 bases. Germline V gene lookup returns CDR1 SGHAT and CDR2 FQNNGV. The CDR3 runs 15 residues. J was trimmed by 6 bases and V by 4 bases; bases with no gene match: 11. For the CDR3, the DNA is TGTGCCAGCAGCTACGTCAGGGGGGCCGGCTCTGAAGCTTTCTTT. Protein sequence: CASSYVRGAGSEAFF.

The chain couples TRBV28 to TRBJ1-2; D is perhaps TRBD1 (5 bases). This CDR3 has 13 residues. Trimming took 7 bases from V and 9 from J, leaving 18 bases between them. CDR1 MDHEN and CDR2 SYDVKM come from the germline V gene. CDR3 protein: CASTQVQAFSYTF. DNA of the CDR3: TGTGCCAGCACCCAGGTACAGGCTTTTAGCTACACCTTC.

CDR3 DNA: TGTGCCAGTAGTATAGCCCCCGGGGAGCCCCAGCATTTT. As protein: CASSIAPGEPQHF. This chain uses TRBV19 with TRBJ1-5; D unresolved. CDR1 and CDR2 (germline): LNHDA, SQIVND (reference sequence). Between the trimmed V and J ends, which lost 1 base and 8 bases, there was a span of 9 bases. The CDR3 is made up of 13 amino acids.

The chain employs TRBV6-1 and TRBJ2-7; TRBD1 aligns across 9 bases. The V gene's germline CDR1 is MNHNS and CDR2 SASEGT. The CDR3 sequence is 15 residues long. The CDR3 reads CASSEAKGQGYGQYV. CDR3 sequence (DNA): TGTGCCAGCAGTGAAGCTAAGGGACAGGGTTACGGGCAGTACGTC.

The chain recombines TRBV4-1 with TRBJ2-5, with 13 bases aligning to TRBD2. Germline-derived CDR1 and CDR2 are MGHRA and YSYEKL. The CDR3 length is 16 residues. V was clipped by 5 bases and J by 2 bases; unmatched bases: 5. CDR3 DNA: TGCGCCAGCAGCGTTACTAGCGGGGGGGGTCAAGAGACCCAGTACTTC. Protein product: CASSVTSGGGQETQYF.

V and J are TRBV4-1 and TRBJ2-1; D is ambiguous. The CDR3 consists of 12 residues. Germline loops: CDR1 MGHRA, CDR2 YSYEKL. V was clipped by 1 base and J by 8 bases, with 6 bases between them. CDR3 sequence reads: CASSQVADEQFF. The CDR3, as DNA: TGCGCCAGCAGCCAAGTCGCGGATGAGCAGTTCTTC.

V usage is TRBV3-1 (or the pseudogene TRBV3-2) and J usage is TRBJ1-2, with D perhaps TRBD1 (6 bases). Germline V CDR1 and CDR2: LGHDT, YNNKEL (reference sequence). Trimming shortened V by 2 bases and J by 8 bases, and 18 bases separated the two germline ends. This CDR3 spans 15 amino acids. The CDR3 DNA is TGTGCCAGCAGCCAACGGCCGACAGGTTTTAACGGCTACACCTTC. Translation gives CASSQRPTGFNGYTF.

The CDR3 bases are TGTGCCACCCTTGCCCCATCTGCGGGAGGGAATGAGCAGTTCTTC. Amino acids: CATLAPSAGGNEQFF. The chain carries TRBV10-3 and TRBJ2-1; 9 bases map to TRBD2. The V segment lost 10 bases and the J segment 7 bases; nucleotides outside the gene matches: 14. CDR1 is ENHRY and CDR2 is SYGVKD in the germline V gene. This CDR3 has 15 amino acids.

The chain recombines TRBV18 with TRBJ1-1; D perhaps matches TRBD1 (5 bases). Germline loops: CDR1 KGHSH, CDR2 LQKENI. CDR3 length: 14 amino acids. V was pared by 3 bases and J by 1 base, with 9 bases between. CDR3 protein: CASSPVTGNTEAFF. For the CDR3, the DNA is TGTGCCAGCTCACCGGTAACAGGGAACACTGAAGCTTTCTTT. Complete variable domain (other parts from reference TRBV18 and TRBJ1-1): NAGVMQNPRHLVRRRGQEARLRCSPMKGHSHVYWYRQLPEEGLKFMVYLQKENIIDESGMPKERFSAEFPKEGPSILRIQQVVRGDSAAYFCASSPVTGNTEAFFGQGTRLTVV.

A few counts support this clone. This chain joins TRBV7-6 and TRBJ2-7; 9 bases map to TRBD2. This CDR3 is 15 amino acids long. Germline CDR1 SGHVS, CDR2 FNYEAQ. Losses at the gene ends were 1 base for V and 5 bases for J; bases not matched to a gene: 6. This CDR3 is CASSLDAGGTHEQYF. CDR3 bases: TGTGCCAGCAGCTTAGATGCGGGAGGGACCCACGAGCAGTACTTC.

The CDR3, as DNA: TGTGCCAGCAGTTTATTCCGGCAGGGCAACGAAAAACTGTTTTTT. This encodes CASSLFRQGNEKLFF. This chain links TRBV27 with TRBJ1-4, with D possibly TRBD1 on 5 matching bases. This CDR3 spans 15 amino acids. V lost 1 base to trimming and J lost 8 bases, with 14 bases between them. CDR1 and CDR2 (germline): MNHEY, SMNVEV (reference sequence).

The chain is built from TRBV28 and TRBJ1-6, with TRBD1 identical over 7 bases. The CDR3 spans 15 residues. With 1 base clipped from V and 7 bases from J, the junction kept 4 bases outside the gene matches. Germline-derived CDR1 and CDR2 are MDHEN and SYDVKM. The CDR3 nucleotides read TGTGCCAGCAGTTTATCTACAGGGGCGAATTCACCCCTCCACTTT. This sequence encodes CASSLSTGANSPLHF.

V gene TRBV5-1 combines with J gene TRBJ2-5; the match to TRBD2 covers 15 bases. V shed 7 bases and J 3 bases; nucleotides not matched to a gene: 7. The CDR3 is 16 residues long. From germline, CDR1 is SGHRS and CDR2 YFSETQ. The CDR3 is CASARGLAGGEETQYF. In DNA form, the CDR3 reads TGCGCCAGCGCTAGGGGACTAGCGGGGGGTGAAGAGACCCAGTACTTC.

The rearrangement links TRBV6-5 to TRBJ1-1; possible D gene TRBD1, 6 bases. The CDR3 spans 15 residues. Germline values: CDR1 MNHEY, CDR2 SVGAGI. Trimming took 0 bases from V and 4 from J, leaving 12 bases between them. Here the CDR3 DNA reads TGTGCCAGCAGTTACTCGACAGGAGAAGGCACTGAAGCTTTCTTT. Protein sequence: CASSYSTGEGTEAFF.

This chain's CDR3 is CASSYSLGDSPLHF. For the CDR3, the DNA is TGTGCCAGCAGTTACTCCCTAGGGGATTCACCCCTCCACTTT. V is TRBV6-5 and J is TRBJ1-6, with a weak D call TRBD1 (5 bases). The CDR3 has 14 residues. The V gene's germline CDR1 is MNHEY and CDR2 SVGAGI. V was cut by 0 bases and J by 8 bases, with 8 bases left in between.

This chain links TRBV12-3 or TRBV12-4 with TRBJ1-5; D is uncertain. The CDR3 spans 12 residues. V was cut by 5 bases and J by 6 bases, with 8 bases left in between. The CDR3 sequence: CASSRLSQPQHF. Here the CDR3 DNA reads TGTGCCAGCAGTCGACTCAGTCAGCCCCAGCATTTT.

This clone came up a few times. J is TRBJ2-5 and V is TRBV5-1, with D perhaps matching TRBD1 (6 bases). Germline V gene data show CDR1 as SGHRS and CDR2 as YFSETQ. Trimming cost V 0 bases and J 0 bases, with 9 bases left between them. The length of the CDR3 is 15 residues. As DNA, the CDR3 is TGCGCCAGCAGCTTGGACGGGACACACCAAGAGACCCAGTACTTC. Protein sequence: CASSLDGTHQETQYF.

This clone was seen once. The DNA of the CDR3 is TGTGCCAGCAGTGACTCGGGCAGGCTAGCGGGCGGCTACGAGCAGTACGTC. It translates to CASSDSGRLAGGYEQYV. This chain joins TRBV6-4 and TRBJ2-7; 8 bases match TRBD2. The germline gives CDR1 MRHNA, CDR2 SNTAGT. The CDR3 is 17 residues long. V dropped 0 bases and J dropped 3; count of bases not matched to a gene: 10.

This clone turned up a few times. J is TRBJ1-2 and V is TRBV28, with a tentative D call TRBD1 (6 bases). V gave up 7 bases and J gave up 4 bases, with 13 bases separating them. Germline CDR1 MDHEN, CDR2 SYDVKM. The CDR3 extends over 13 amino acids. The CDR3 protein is CASKMTGPYGYTF. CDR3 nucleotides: TGTGCCAGCAAAATGACAGGACCCTATGGCTACACCTTC.

This CDR3 reads CATSRNRDRGEKLFF. The DNA of the CDR3 is TGTGCCACCAGCAGAAACCGGGACAGGGGAGAAAAACTGTTTTTT. V is TRBV15 and J is TRBJ1-4; 10 nucleotides line up with TRBD1. V dropped 2 bases and J dropped 8; count of bases not matched to a gene: 5. CDR3 length: 15 residues. The germline gives CDR1 LNHNV, CDR2 YYDKDF (reference sequence).

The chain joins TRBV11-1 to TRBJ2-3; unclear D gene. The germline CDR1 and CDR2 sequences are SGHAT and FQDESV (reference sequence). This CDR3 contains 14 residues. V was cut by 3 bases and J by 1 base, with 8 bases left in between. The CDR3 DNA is TGTGCCAGCAGCTTGCGCCAGGGCACAGATACGCAGTATTTT. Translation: CASSLRQGTDTQYF.

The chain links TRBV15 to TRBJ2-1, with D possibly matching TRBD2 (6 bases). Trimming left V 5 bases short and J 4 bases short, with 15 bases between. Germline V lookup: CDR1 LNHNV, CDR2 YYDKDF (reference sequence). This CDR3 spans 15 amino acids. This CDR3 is CATSPRDSGYNEQFF. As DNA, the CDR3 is TGTGCCACCAGCCCCCGAGATAGCGGTTACAATGAGCAGTTCTTC.

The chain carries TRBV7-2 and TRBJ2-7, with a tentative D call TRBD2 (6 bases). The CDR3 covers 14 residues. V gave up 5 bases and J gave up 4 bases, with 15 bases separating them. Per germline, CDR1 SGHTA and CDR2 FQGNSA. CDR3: CASSVGTQYYEQYV. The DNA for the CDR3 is TGTGCCAGCAGCGTCGGGACTCAATATTACGAGCAGTACGTC.

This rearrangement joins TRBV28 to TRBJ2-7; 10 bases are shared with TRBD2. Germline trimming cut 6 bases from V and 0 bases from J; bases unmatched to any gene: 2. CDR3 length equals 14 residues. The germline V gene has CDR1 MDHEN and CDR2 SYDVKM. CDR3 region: CASRPSGSSYEQYF. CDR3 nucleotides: TGTGCCAGCAGACCTAGCGGGAGCTCCTACGAGCAGTACTTC. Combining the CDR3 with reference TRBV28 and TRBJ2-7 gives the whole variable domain DVKVTQSSRYLVKRTGEKVFLECVQDMDHENMFWYRQDPGLGLRLIYFSYDVKMKEKGDIPEGYSVSREKKERFSLILESASTNQTSMYLCASRPSGSSYEQYFGPGTRLTVT.

CDR3 DNA: TGTGCCAGCAGTTTACCTCGACAGGGCTCCTATAATTCACCCCTCCACTTT. Translated: CASSLPRQGSYNSPLHF. The V and J genes are TRBV28 and TRBJ1-6, with TRBD1 matching over 7 bases. The CDR3 contains 17 residues. Germline CDR1 MDHEN, CDR2 SYDVKM. J lost 0 bases, V lost 2 bases, and 4 bases had no gene match. Variable domain in full (rest from reference TRBV28 and TRBJ1-6): DVKVTQSSRYLVKRTGEKVFLECVQDMDHENMFWYRQDPGLGLRLIYFSYDVKMKEKGDIPEGYSVSREKKERFSLILESASTNQTSMYLCASSLPRQGSYNSPLHFGNGTRLTVT.

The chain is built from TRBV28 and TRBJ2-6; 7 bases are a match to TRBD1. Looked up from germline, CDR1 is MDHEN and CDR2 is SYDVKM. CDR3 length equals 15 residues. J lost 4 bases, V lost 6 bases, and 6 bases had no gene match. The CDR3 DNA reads TGTGCCAGCAGAGAGACAGGGACCGGGGCCAACGTCCTGACTTTC. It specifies CASRETGTGANVLTF.

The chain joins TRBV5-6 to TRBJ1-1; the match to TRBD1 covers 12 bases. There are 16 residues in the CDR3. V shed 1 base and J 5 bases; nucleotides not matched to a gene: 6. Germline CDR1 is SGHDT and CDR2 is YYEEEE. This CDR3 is CASSLWRGQGATEAFF. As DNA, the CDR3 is TGTGCCAGCAGCTTGTGGCGGGGACAGGGGGCAACTGAAGCTTTCTTT.

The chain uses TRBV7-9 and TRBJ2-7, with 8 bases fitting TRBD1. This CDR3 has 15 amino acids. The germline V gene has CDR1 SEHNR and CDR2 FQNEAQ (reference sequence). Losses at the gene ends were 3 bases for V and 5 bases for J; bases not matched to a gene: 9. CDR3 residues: CASSFGTGFGDEQYF. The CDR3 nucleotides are TGTGCCAGCAGCTTTGGGACAGGCTTCGGGGACGAGCAGTACTTC.

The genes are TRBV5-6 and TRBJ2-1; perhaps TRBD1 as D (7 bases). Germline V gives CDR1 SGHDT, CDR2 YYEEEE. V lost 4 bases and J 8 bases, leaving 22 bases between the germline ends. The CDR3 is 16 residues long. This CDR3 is CASSLGRGQIIYEQFF. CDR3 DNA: TGTGCCAGCAGCCTTGGGCGGGGACAGATAATTTATGAGCAGTTCTTC.

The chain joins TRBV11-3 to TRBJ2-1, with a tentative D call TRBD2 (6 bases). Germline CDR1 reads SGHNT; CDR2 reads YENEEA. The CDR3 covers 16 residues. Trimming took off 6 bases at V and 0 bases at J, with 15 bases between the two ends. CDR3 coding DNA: TGTGCCAGCAGTATTCGTGGGGGGAGCTCCTACAATGAGCAGTTCTTC. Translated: CASSIRGGSSYNEQFF.